These T cell receptor beta chains were read from a single sample in a study of blood T cells in healthy people across ages. TCRdb reanalysed the 5' RACE reads using MiXCR and keeps one entry per CDR3 protein. The table includes approximately 800,000 distinct CDR3 sequences, 55% to 75% detected once. The sequenced sample was blood. Receptor source: a man aged 30-40 years in good health. The CDR3 runs from the conserved cysteine through the conserved F or W. A D gene is named only where the DNA matches it firmly. The size field is filled for only some rows; it gives once, few, many or a size class.

V gene: TRBV15; clone size: .; J gene: TRBJ1-5; D gene: TRBD1; CDR3 length: 17; CDR3 protein: CATSRGDSRQGGQPQHF; CDR3 DNA: TGTGCCACCAGCAGGGGGGACAGCCGACAGGGGGGACAGCCCCAGCATTTT
V gene: TRBV6-2/TRBV6-3; clone size: .; J gene: TRBJ2-7; D gene: .; CDR3 length: 15; CDR3 protein: CASSYRSDSSYRQYF; CDR3 DNA: TGTGCCAGCAGTTACCGCTCGGACAGTTCCTACAGGCAGTACTTC
V gene: TRBV10-3; clone size: .; J gene: TRBJ2-7; D gene: TRBD1; CDR3 length: 15; CDR3 protein: CAIRTGQGDSYEQYF; CDR3 DNA: TGTGCCATCAGAACGGGACAGGGGGACTCCTACGAGCAGTACTTC
V gene: TRBV7-9; clone size: .; J gene: TRBJ1-4; D gene: .; CDR3 length: 18; CDR3 protein: CASSLGRILRDNDEKLFF; CDR3 DNA: TGTGCCAGCAGCTTAGGCCGCATCCTAAGGGACAACGATGAAAAACTGTTTTTT
V gene: TRBV18; clone size: .; J gene: TRBJ2-5; D gene: TRBD1; CDR3 length: 16; CDR3 protein: CASSPPWDRGGETQYF; CDR3 DNA: TGTGCCAGCTCACCACCCTGGGACAGGGGCGGAGAGACCCAGTACTTC
V gene: TRBV7-2; clone size: few; J gene: TRBJ2-1; D gene: .; CDR3 length: 15; CDR3 protein: CASSFDLSSYNEQFF; CDR3 DNA: TGTGCCAGCAGCTTTGACTTGAGCTCCTACAATGAGCAGTTCTTC
V gene: TRBV29-1; clone size: .; J gene: TRBJ2-7; D gene: TRBD2; CDR3 length: 16; CDR3 protein: CSVVLAGGPLSYEQYF; CDR3 DNA: TGCAGCGTTGTTCTAGCGGGGGGGCCGTTGTCCTACGAGCAGTACTTC
V gene: TRBV7-2; clone size: .; J gene: TRBJ2-7; D gene: .; CDR3 length: 14; CDR3 protein: CASSLAFGGYEQYF; CDR3 DNA: TGTGCCAGCAGCTTAGCCTTCGGGGGCTACGAGCAGTACTTC
V gene: TRBV5-1; clone size: few; J gene: TRBJ2-1; D gene: .; CDR3 length: 14; CDR3 protein: CASSTEGPYNEQFF; CDR3 DNA: TGCGCCAGCAGCACCGAGGGCCCATACAATGAGCAGTTCTTC
V gene: TRBV9; clone size: .; J gene: TRBJ2-5; D gene: TRBD1; CDR3 length: 15; CDR3 protein: CASSTTQGPGETQYF; CDR3 DNA: TGTGCCAGCAGCACCACACAGGGGCCGGGGGAGACCCAGTACTTC
V gene: TRBV6-6; clone size: .; J gene: TRBJ2-3; D gene: TRBD2; CDR3 length: 17; CDR3 protein: CASSYPQSGRNTDTQYF; CDR3 DNA: TGTGCCAGCAGTTACCCTCAGAGCGGGAGGAACACAGATACGCAGTATTTT
V gene: TRBV12-3/TRBV12-4; clone size: once; J gene: TRBJ2-5; D gene: .; CDR3 length: 15; CDR3 protein: CASGQTNGPTETQYF; CDR3 DNA: TGTGCCAGCGGTCAGACCAACGGGCCCACGGAGACCCAGTACTTC
V gene: TRBV27; clone size: .; J gene: TRBJ2-3; D gene: .; CDR3 length: 15; CDR3 protein: CASRLGGFHTDTQYF; CDR3 DNA: TGTGCCAGCAGGTTAGGGGGGTTCCACACAGATACGCAGTATTTT
V gene: TRBV29-1; clone size: .; J gene: TRBJ2-3; D gene: .; CDR3 length: 15; CDR3 protein: CSVARQFQNTDTQYF; CDR3 DNA: TGCAGCGTTGCAAGACAGTTCCAGAACACAGATACGCAGTATTTT
V gene: TRBV7-2; clone size: once; J gene: TRBJ2-7; D gene: TRBD2; CDR3 length: 15; CDR3 protein: CASSDSGAPTYEQYF; CDR3 DNA: TGTGCCAGCAGTGACAGCGGGGCCCCTACCTACGAGCAGTACTTC
V gene: TRBV9; clone size: .; J gene: TRBJ2-3; D gene: .; CDR3 length: 15; CDR3 protein: CASSVLSTITDTQYF; CDR3 DNA: TGTGCCAGCAGCGTGTTGTCGACCATCACAGATACGCAGTATTTT
V gene: TRBV27; clone size: .; J gene: TRBJ2-3; D gene: .; CDR3 length: 11; CDR3 protein: CASDDGNTQYF; CDR3 DNA: TGTGCCAGCGACGATGGGAATACGCAGTATTTT
V gene: TRBV28; clone size: .; J gene: TRBJ2-1; D gene: .; CDR3 length: 13; CDR3 protein: CASSAGHYNEQFF; CDR3 DNA: TGTGCCAGCAGTGCCGGACACTACAATGAGCAGTTCTTC
V gene: TRBV30; clone size: few; J gene: TRBJ2-7; D gene: .; CDR3 length: 13; CDR3 protein: CAWNGQAKGEQYF; CDR3 DNA: TGTGCCTGGAACGGGCAGGCGAAGGGCGAGCAGTACTTC
V gene: TRBV20-1; clone size: few; J gene: TRBJ2-7; D gene: TRBD1; CDR3 length: 17; CDR3 protein: CSARDRAHGTVGYEQYF; CDR3 DNA: TGCAGTGCTAGAGATAGGGCACACGGGACAGTGGGCTACGAGCAGTACTTC
V gene: TRBV6-5; clone size: few; J gene: TRBJ2-5; D gene: .; CDR3 length: 14; CDR3 protein: CASSRWTERETQYF; CDR3 DNA: TGTGCCAGCAGTAGATGGACTGAGCGGGAGACCCAGTACTTC
V gene: TRBV29-1; clone size: .; J gene: TRBJ1-2; D gene: TRBD1; CDR3 length: 16; CDR3 protein: CSVEDSNRDSHYGYTF; CDR3 DNA: TGCAGCGTTGAAGATTCTAATCGGGACAGTCACTATGGCTACACCTTC
V gene: TRBV5-1; clone size: .; J gene: TRBJ2-7; D gene: TRBD2; CDR3 length: 18; CDR3 protein: CASSLGGGTTVRLNEQYF; CDR3 DNA: TGCGCCAGCAGCTTGGGGGGGGGAACAACGGTGCGATTAAATGAGCAGTACTTC
V gene: TRBV4-1; clone size: few; J gene: TRBJ2-3; D gene: .; CDR3 length: 14; CDR3 protein: CASSQVLLTDTQYF; CDR3 DNA: TGCGCCAGCAGCCAAGTTCTGCTTACAGATACGCAGTATTTT
V gene: TRBV7-9; clone size: .; J gene: TRBJ2-7; D gene: .; CDR3 length: 14; CDR3 protein: CASSTGSYVYEQYF; CDR3 DNA: TGTGCCAGCAGCACCGGGTCGTATGTGTACGAGCAGTACTTC
V gene: TRBV6-5; clone size: few; J gene: TRBJ1-6; D gene: TRBD1; CDR3 length: 14; CDR3 protein: CASSYGTAYSPLHF; CDR3 DNA: TGTGCCAGCAGTTACGGGACAGCCTATTCACCCCTCCACTTT
V gene: TRBV4-1; clone size: .; J gene: TRBJ1-2; D gene: .; CDR3 length: 15; CDR3 protein: CASSQQWAGNYGYTF; CDR3 DNA: TGCGCCAGCAGCCAACAATGGGCAGGGAACTATGGCTACACCTTC
V gene: TRBV5-1; clone size: few; J gene: TRBJ2-1; D gene: TRBD1; CDR3 length: 15; CDR3 protein: CASSRGQGNYNEQFF; CDR3 DNA: TGCGCCAGCAGCCGGGGACAGGGGAACTACAATGAGCAGTTCTTC
V gene: TRBV13; clone size: .; J gene: TRBJ2-7; D gene: .; CDR3 length: 12; CDR3 protein: CASSVASYEQYF; CDR3 DNA: TGTGCCAGCAGCGTCGCGAGTTACGAGCAGTACTTC
V gene: TRBV29-1; clone size: .; J gene: TRBJ1-1; D gene: .; CDR3 length: 12; CDR3 protein: CSVVFMNTEAFF; CDR3 DNA: TGCAGCGTTGTGTTCATGAACACTGAAGCTTTCTTT
V gene: TRBV27; clone size: .; J gene: TRBJ2-5; D gene: .; CDR3 length: 14; CDR3 protein: CASSKGVREETQYF; CDR3 DNA: TGTGCCAGCAGTAAAGGAGTGAGGGAAGAGACCCAGTACTTC
V gene: TRBV4-2; clone size: .; J gene: TRBJ2-1; D gene: TRBD2; CDR3 length: 17; CDR3 protein: CASSHTPSGSSYNEQFF; CDR3 DNA: TGTGCCAGCAGCCACACACCAAGCGGGAGCTCCTACAATGAGCAGTTCTTC
V gene: TRBV25-1; clone size: .; J gene: TRBJ1-4; D gene: .; CDR3 length: 14; CDR3 protein: CASSSNNPNEKLFF; CDR3 DNA: TGTGCCAGCTCCTCGAACAACCCTAATGAAAAACTGTTTTTT
V gene: TRBV7-9; clone size: few; J gene: TRBJ2-7; D gene: .; CDR3 length: 15; CDR3 protein: CASSSDSHRSYEQYF; CDR3 DNA: TGTGCCAGCAGCTCGGACAGCCACCGCTCCTACGAGCAGTACTTC
V gene: TRBV2; clone size: .; J gene: TRBJ2-1; D gene: .; CDR3 length: 13; CDR3 protein: CATRLQGNNEQFF; CDR3 DNA: TGTGCCACCCGACTTCAGGGAAACAATGAGCAGTTCTTC
V gene: TRBV10-3; clone size: .; J gene: TRBJ2-7; D gene: .; CDR3 length: 12; CDR3 protein: CAISGQSYEQYF; CDR3 DNA: TGTGCCATCAGTGGGCAGTCCTACGAGCAGTACTTC
V gene: TRBV20-1; clone size: .; J gene: TRBJ1-5; D gene: TRBD1; CDR3 length: 14; CDR3 protein: CSASWTGGFQPQHF; CDR3 DNA: TGCAGTGCTAGTTGGACAGGTGGCTTTCAGCCCCAGCATTTT
V gene: TRBV7-8; clone size: .; J gene: TRBJ1-2; D gene: .; CDR3 length: 13; CDR3 protein: CASSPGPSYGYTF; CDR3 DNA: TGTGCCAGCAGTCCGGGGCCAAGCTATGGCTACACCTTC
V gene: TRBV25-1; clone size: few; J gene: TRBJ2-1; D gene: .; CDR3 length: 18; CDR3 protein: CASSAPGGGRGRENEQFF; CDR3 DNA: TGTGCCAGCAGTGCCCCCGGTGGGGGGCGGGGACGAGAGAATGAGCAGTTCTTC
V gene: TRBV7-2; clone size: .; J gene: TRBJ2-5; D gene: .; CDR3 length: 16; CDR3 protein: CASSPGDGHGGKTQYF; CDR3 DNA: TGTGCCAGCAGCCCAGGGGATGGGCATGGGGGAAAGACCCAGTACTTC
V gene: TRBV20-1; clone size: few; J gene: TRBJ1-2; D gene: .; CDR3 length: 12; CDR3 protein: CSATGALYGYTF; CDR3 DNA: TGCAGTGCTACAGGGGCTCTCTATGGCTACACCTTC
V gene: TRBV11-2; clone size: .; J gene: TRBJ2-5; D gene: .; CDR3 length: 13; CDR3 protein: CASSSGQSETQYF; CDR3 DNA: TGTGCCAGCAGCTCCGGACAGTCGGAGACCCAGTACTTC
V gene: TRBV2; clone size: .; J gene: TRBJ2-3; D gene: .; CDR3 length: 11; CDR3 protein: CASYELDTQYF; CDR3 DNA: TGTGCCAGCTACGAACTGGATACGCAGTATTTT
V gene: TRBV6-5; clone size: .; J gene: TRBJ2-7; D gene: .; CDR3 length: 14; CDR3 protein: CASSETGSPYEQYF; CDR3 DNA: TGTGCCAGCAGTGAGACAGGATCTCCCTACGAGCAGTACTTC
V gene: TRBV4-2; clone size: .; J gene: TRBJ2-3; D gene: .; CDR3 length: 16; CDR3 protein: CASSQEGWSLLETQYF; CDR3 DNA: TGTGCCAGCAGCCAAGAGGGTTGGAGTCTTCTAGAGACGCAGTATTTT
V gene: TRBV19; clone size: .; J gene: TRBJ2-3; D gene: TRBD2; CDR3 length: 12; CDR3 protein: CASRAGVDTQYF; CDR3 DNA: TGTGCCAGCCGAGCGGGAGTAGATACGCAGTATTTT
V gene: TRBV7-2; clone size: once; J gene: TRBJ1-2; D gene: .; CDR3 length: 15; CDR3 protein: CASSPWGTAVYGYTF; CDR3 DNA: TGTGCCAGCAGTCCCTGGGGGACGGCCGTCTATGGCTACACCTTC
V gene: TRBV20-1; clone size: .; J gene: TRBJ2-1; D gene: .; CDR3 length: 15; CDR3 protein: CSAREGGFSYNEQFF; CDR3 DNA: TGCAGTGCTAGAGAGGGCGGGTTCTCCTACAATGAGCAGTTCTTC
V gene: TRBV10-3; clone size: .; J gene: TRBJ1-5; D gene: .; CDR3 length: 15; CDR3 protein: CAISDTGLSNQPQHF; CDR3 DNA: TGTGCCATCAGCGATACAGGGTTGAGCAATCAGCCCCAGCATTTT
V gene: TRBV20-1; clone size: .; J gene: TRBJ1-2; D gene: .; CDR3 length: 14; CDR3 protein: CSAIPPYRADGYTF; CDR3 DNA: TGCAGTGCTATACCTCCGTACAGGGCGGATGGCTACACCTTC
V gene: TRBV6-6; clone size: once; J gene: TRBJ2-4; D gene: TRBD1; CDR3 length: 17; CDR3 protein: CASSYPRDRGGKNIQYF; CDR3 DNA: TGTGCCAGCAGTTACCCTCGGGACAGGGGAGGCAAAAACATTCAGTACTTC
V gene: TRBV25-1; clone size: .; J gene: TRBJ1-2; D gene: TRBD1; CDR3 length: 15; CDR3 protein: CASSASQGGNYGYTF; CDR3 DNA: TGTGCCAGCAGTGCCTCTCAGGGGGGGAACTATGGCTACACCTTC
V gene: TRBV3-1; clone size: .; J gene: TRBJ2-1; D gene: TRBD2; CDR3 length: 16; CDR3 protein: CASSQPSGGPYNEQFF; CDR3 DNA: TGTGCCAGCAGCCAGCCCAGCGGGGGCCCCTACAATGAGCAGTTCTTC
V gene: TRBV20-1; clone size: .; J gene: TRBJ2-5; D gene: .; CDR3 length: 17; CDR3 protein: CSARDLLGAGITETQYF; CDR3 DNA: TGCAGTGCTAGAGATCTCTTGGGAGCCGGAATAACGGAGACCCAGTACTTC
V gene: TRBV5-6; clone size: .; J gene: TRBJ1-5; D gene: .; CDR3 length: 15; CDR3 protein: CATPGGDRINQPQHF; CDR3 DNA: TGTGCCACCCCCGGGGGGGATCGTATAAATCAGCCCCAGCATTTT
V gene: TRBV20-1; clone size: .; J gene: TRBJ1-4; D gene: .; CDR3 length: 13; CDR3 protein: CSARYREGLKLFF; CDR3 DNA: TGCAGTGCTAGATACAGGGAGGGGCTGAAACTGTTTTTT
V gene: TRBV7-2; clone size: few; J gene: TRBJ2-3; D gene: .; CDR3 length: 15; CDR3 protein: CASSSNRVVADTQYF; CDR3 DNA: TGTGCCAGCAGCTCAAACCGGGTAGTCGCAGATACGCAGTATTTT